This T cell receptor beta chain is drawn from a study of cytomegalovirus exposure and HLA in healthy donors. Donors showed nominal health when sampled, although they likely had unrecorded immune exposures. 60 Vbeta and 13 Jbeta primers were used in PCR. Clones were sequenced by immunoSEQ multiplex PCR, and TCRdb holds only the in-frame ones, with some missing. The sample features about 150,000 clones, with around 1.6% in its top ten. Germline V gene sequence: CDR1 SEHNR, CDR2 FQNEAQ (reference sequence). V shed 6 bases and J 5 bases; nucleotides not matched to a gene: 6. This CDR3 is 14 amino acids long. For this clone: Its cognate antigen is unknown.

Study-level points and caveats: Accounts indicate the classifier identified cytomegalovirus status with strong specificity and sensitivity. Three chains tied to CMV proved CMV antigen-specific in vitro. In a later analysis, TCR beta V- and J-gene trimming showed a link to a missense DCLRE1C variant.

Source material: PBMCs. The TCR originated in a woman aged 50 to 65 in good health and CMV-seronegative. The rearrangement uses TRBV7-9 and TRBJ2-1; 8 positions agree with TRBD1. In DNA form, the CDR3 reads TGTGCCAGCAGTTATGGGACAGGCGACAATGAGCAGTTCTTC. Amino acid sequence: CASSYGTGDNEQFF.